This T cell receptor (beta chain) was obtained from a study of cytomegalovirus exposure and HLA in healthy donors (dated 2017 in TCRdb). A note on the overall study: According to an earlier analysis of several hundred of the donors, 150 million to 200 million T cells yielded 95 million to 140 million unique TCR beta sequences and more than 250 Gb of sequence data. An early release covering roughly 640 HLA-typed donors comprised approximately 300 gigabases of sequencing data and roughly 86 million unique TCR sequences. Of the roughly 420 genotyped donors, less than 85% were placed in the genetic ancestry cluster associated with self-reported Caucasian donors. The study aimed to test whether cataloging public T cell receptors could reveal signatures of past pathogen exposure. The study profiled the T cell repertoires of 500 to 800 subjects by immunosequencing and related them to cytomegalovirus serostatus. Besides the first cohort of roughly 700 subjects, a separate validation cohort made up of roughly 130 different subjects was used. To predict cytomegalovirus infection status, the study brought together high-throughput TCR immunosequencing, statistical association of individual TCRs with disease status, and machine learning. To study patterns of TCR occurrence, a later analysis re-analyzed previously published TCR beta repertoires from 650 to 750 donors and added high-resolution HLA genotyping. The later analysis used no new phenotypic data to find candidate immune exposures, relying instead on TCR beta sequences and their occurrence across donors. An earlier analysis of fewer than 750 of the donors used high-throughput TCR beta sequencing to judge whether each TCR beta V gene segment behaved as functional or pseudogenic. Donor age, sex, ethnicity and CMV serostatus were compiled alongside the repertoire data. A later genetic analysis used genome-wide SNP genotypes for about 65% of the 666 donors, treating that subset as a discovery cohort. Every repertoire in the discovery cohort had been generated on one and the same sequencing platform. Both class I and class II loci were covered by HLA typing, at four-digit resolution. The number of donors typed differed by locus, with about 620-630 for A, B, C, DRB1 and DQB1, around 500 for DQA1, 606 for DPA1, and about 450 for DPB1. Four or five DR-DQ haplotypes were treated as single units for association and clustering because of strong linkage in the cohort. Across roughly 420 genotyped donors of the cohort, an average of roughly 200,000 unique TCR beta nucleotide sequences per donor were sequenced, and roughly 17% of those sequences were non-productive.

Preparation of the library involved the immunoSEQ multiplex PCR assay. A mixture of 60 forward primers for TCR Vbeta segments and 13 reverse primers for TCR Jbeta segments was used in the multiplex PCR. A multiplex PCR assay on genomic DNA amplified the CDR3 region of rearranged TCR beta genes. Amplified TCR beta libraries were sequenced as 87-base-pair reads on the Illumina HiSeq System. On the authors' methods: A later analysis tallied 70 million to 100 million unique TCR beta chains across the 640 or so repertoires, and some 12 million of those chains were shared by two or more donors. Raw reads were error-corrected and collapsed into unique sequences by a nearest-neighbor algorithm in which closely related sequences were merged to remove PCR and sequencing errors. Alignment of CDR3 sequences to IMGT reference sequences was used to assign V, D and J gene segments. For a sequence to be retained, a match of at least six nucleotides to both a V gene segment and a J gene segment was required. A rearrangement was called productive if the CDR3 had no stop codons and remained in frame with V and J, and every other rearrangement was called non-productive. CDR3 was defined according to IMGT convention as the region running from the second conserved V-encoded cysteine to the conserved J-encoded phenylalanine. Sequences without an unambiguous match to a single V gene segment were excluded from the earlier analysis of 450 to 750 of the donors. In an earlier analysis of several hundred of the donors, V segments were called functional above 56.7% productive rearrangements and were called segregating when the between-donor standard deviation exceeded 5%. To diagnose cytomegalovirus status from the catalog of TCR beta chain sequences, a statistical classification framework was built. In a later analysis, TCR nucleotide sequences were compared against IMGT/GENE-DB human TR gene sequences so that V and J genes could be assigned. In a later analysis, CDR3 sequences and most-parsimonious VDJ recombination scenarios were assigned using the TCRdist pipeline. In a later analysis, every TCR beta chain was defined by the combination of its CDR3 amino acid sequence and its V-gene family, and reads without a unique V-gene family were dropped. In a later analysis, approximately 640 highly shared, low-generation-probability nucleotide sequences were removed to address suspected cross-contamination and a sequencing artifact. In a later analysis, a clonal expansion index for each public chain was calculated from normalized within-repertoire ranks of inferred template counts. Generation probabilities in a later analysis came from a VDJ recombination model fitted to out-of-frame rearrangements, and those results were checked against IGoR. A later analysis scored TCR-TCR, TCR-HLA and TCR-CMV co-occurrence with hypergeometric tests, applying a repertoire-size bias correction to TCR pairs. In a later analysis, false discovery rates were estimated by permuting HLA or CMV assignments 20 times. A later analysis grouped co-occurring TCRs with DBSCAN, adding TCRdist sequence similarity when clustering within HLA-allele-positive subsets. For co-occurrence clustering, repertoires with fewer than 30,000 or more than 120,000 public chains were excluded, along with a handful of repertoires with anomalous nucleotide sharing. TCRdb obtained this table from immuneACCESS and retained in-frame rearrangements with V and J assigned. These tables miss some clones; where compared with another copy, unresolved V genes account for less than half of the shortfall, and the remainder is unexplained. The DNA gave D and trimming, while V, J and clone size come from that table. This sample lists more than 85,000 clones; over 70% were detected once. Roughly 1.9% of the sample comes from the top ten.

The full study reports these points: Because some donors lacked HLA typing at each locus, the association tests relied only on the typed subset. When HLA alleles, especially DR and DQ, strongly co-occurred, attributing TCR associations to individual alleles was difficult. A later analysis found that HLA-associated TCR beta chains were more clonally expanded and had lower generation probabilities than equally common non-associated chains. A further reported finding was that TCR beta sequences accurately predicted the HLA-A and HLA-B alleles for most subjects in the first cohort. In a later analysis, most CMV-associated TCR beta chains were found to appear HLA-restricted, with HLA associations seemingly driven largely by CMV exposure. Because the 87-base-pair reads could not distinguish some IMGT-functional V segments, including TRBV6-2 and TRBV6-3, those segments were excluded. A later analysis found that TCR association rates varied across HLA loci, with DRB1 alleles showing the most associated TCRs and HLA-C alleles the fewest. Linkage disequilibrium might explain the correlated functional status among segregating V segments, but an unknown experimental factor could not be ruled out. According to a later genetic analysis, donors in an Asian-associated ancestry cluster had fewer N-insertions in productive TCRs than the roughly 660-donor mean. The only immune exposure information available for the cohort was CMV serostatus. In a later analysis, 15,000 to 20,000 TCR beta sequences were associated with specific HLA alleles at a false discovery rate of 0.05. Most TCR sequences were seen in very few donors, while some public TCRs were found in many individuals. An association between a missense DCLRE1C variant and V-gene and J-gene trimming of TCR beta chains was found in a later genetic analysis and replicated in an independent cohort. A later analysis reported that several top co-occurrence clusters appeared linked to parvovirus B19, influenza, CMV and Epstein-Barr virus. A cluster of highly shared sequence variants was judged likely to be a technical artifact of the sequencing pipeline. The authors suggested that the approach could potentially be generalized to other disease states and immunological phenotypes. In an earlier analysis of approximately 600 of the donors, most TCR beta V segments were observed in productive rearrangements about 90% or about 30% of the time, broadly matching IMGT annotations. Approximately 16 rarely observed V segments, including chromosome 9 orphons, were excluded from the earlier analysis of approximately 500 of the donors because counts were too low. The study gave a list of 150 to 200 TCR beta chains associated with cytomegalovirus. Presence/absence analyses assumed roughly uniform sequencing depth across donors, an assumption that may not hold. The classifier was reported to diagnose cytomegalovirus status with high specificity and sensitivity in both the original and validation cohorts. In this cohort, only TCR beta chains were sequenced, and detectable features were limited by the absence of alpha or paired-chain data. In vitro tests confirmed that a few of the cytomegalovirus-associated TCR beta chains recognize cytomegalovirus antigens.

A few counts support this clone. Which antigen it targets is not known. There are no base qualities to consult, and no much larger clone falls within one base. The germline V gene provides CDR1 SGHTA and CDR2 FQGTGA. The CDR3 spans 13 residues, from the cysteine through the phenylalanine. CDR3 DNA is the only sequence kept; it has 39 bases, read in frame from the first base. The germline V and J ends show losses of 2 bases and 9 bases respectively, and no gene match explains 6 bases of the junction. The cohort consisted of 650 to 700 healthy bone marrow donors. At the time of sampling, all cohort members were nominally healthy, though unrecorded immune exposures were likely present. The donor tested CMV seronegative, placing the donor among the 300 to 450 seronegative members of the cohort. Every donor gave a peripheral blood sample, and the peripheral blood mononuclear cells from that sample were used for TCR beta sequencing. The Qiagen DNeasy Blood Extraction Kit was used to extract genomic DNA from the blood cell samples.

The material sequenced was PBMCs. The receptor's source is a man younger than 40 in good health and CMV-seronegative. Here the chain combines TRBV7-3 and TRBJ2-5; 7 central nucleotides agree with TRBD1. The DNA sequence is TGTGCCAGCAGCTTAGGGACAGAAAGAGCCCAGTACTTC. It codes for CASSLGTERAQYF.